This T cell receptor beta chain was identified in a study of blood T cell repertoires in COVID-19. As for the study in general: Sites in the United States, Italy and Spain provided acute and convalescent COVID-19 samples. T cells, B-cell-depleted T cells, or PBMCs supplied cDNA or gDNA.

Authors' data handling: Counts of nucleated cells, estimated from reference gene primer amplification, were obtained. Some clones are missing from TCRdb's copy, which holds only in-frame ones; the method was immunoSEQ multiplex PCR. V and J calls and clone size come straight from that table; D and trimming were deduced from the DNA. The table has over 85,000 clones, around four fifths seen once; the top ten hold around 9.8%. The V gene's germline CDR1 is MNHEY and CDR2 SVGAGI. The CDR3 length is 12 residues. Trimming pared 2 bases from V and 7 bases from J, leaving 8 bases between. This clonotype originated in a man in his 60s with active or convalescent COVID-19. The chain joins TRBV6-5 to TRBJ1-1; possible D gene TRBD1, 6 bases. The sequenced material came from peripheral blood. The CDR3 protein is CASSYATGEAFF. CDR3 DNA: TGTGCCAGCAGTTACGCGACAGGTGAAGCTTTCTTT.